The 19 T cell receptor beta chains given below trace back to one sample, sequenced in a study of blood T cell repertoires in COVID-19. Data came from immunoSEQ multiplex PCR; TCRdb stores just in-frame clones and leaves some out. The sample records 150,000 to 200,000 clones, about 85% being singletons. Sequencing used peripheral blood. The origin of the receptors is a man aged 55 to 70 who had recovered from COVID-19.

The chain couples TRBV29-1 to TRBJ1-2, with D unresolved. The V and J ends lost 0 bases and 5 bases respectively, with 13 bases between them. The germline gives CDR1 SQVTM, CDR2 ANQGSEA. The CDR3 consists of 14 residues. Here the CDR3 reads CSVEDRGSEYGYTF. CDR3 bases: TGCAGCGTTGAAGATAGAGGAAGTGAATATGGCTACACCTTC.

The chain is built from TRBV6-5 and TRBJ1-5; no reliable D call. The CDR3 has 14 amino acids. The germline CDR1 and CDR2 sequences are MNHEY and SVGAGI. V shed 6 bases and J shed 4 bases, with 13 bases lying between them. CDR3 amino acids: CASSPDSRNQPQHF. In nucleotides, the CDR3 is TGTGCCAGCAGCCCGGACTCCCGGAATCAGCCCCAGCATTTT.

This chain links TRBV15 with TRBJ1-4; 9 positions match TRBD1. The trim removed 0 bases at V and 8 bases at J, leaving 7 bases unmatched. Germline V gives CDR1 LNHNV, CDR2 YYDKDF (reference sequence). The CDR3 has 16 amino acids. This CDR3 is CATSRDGGQGAEKLFF. DNA for the CDR3: TGTGCCACCAGCAGAGATGGGGGACAGGGAGCCGAAAAACTGTTTTTT. The full variable domain, its missing parts supplied by reference TRBV15 and TRBJ1-4, is DAMVIQNPRYQVTQFGKPVTLSCSQTLNHNVMYWYQQKSSQAPKLLFHYYDKDFNNEADTPDNFQSRRPNTSFCFLDIRSPGLGDTAMYLCATSRDGGQGAEKLFFGSGTQLSVL.

J is TRBJ1-1 and V is TRBV5-4; TRBD1 matches at 7 bases. With 5 bases clipped from V and 1 base from J, the junction kept 5 bases outside the gene matches. CDR1 and CDR2 from the germline V gene are SGHNT and YYREEE (reference sequence). The CDR3 runs 14 residues. The CDR3 nucleotides are TGTGCCAGCAGTCGGGACAGACCGAACACTGAAGCTTTCTTT. Amino acid sequence: CASSRDRPNTEAFF.

The chain has TRBV6-2 or TRBV6-3 and TRBJ1-1; 7 positions match TRBD1. The germline gives CDR1 MNHEY, CDR2 SVGEGT. This CDR3 has 14 residues. Trimming at V came to 4 bases and at J to 2 bases, leaving 4 bases not matched to a gene. The CDR3 spells CASSWTGTNTEAFF. The CDR3 nucleotides read TGTGCCAGCAGTTGGACAGGAACTAACACTGAAGCTTTCTTT.

The chain couples TRBV29-1 to TRBJ2-5, with D possibly matching TRBD2 (6 bases). The V end lost 6 bases, the J end lost 4 bases, and 21 bases lay between the germline ends. CDR1 and CDR2 (germline): SQVTM, ANQGSEA. This CDR3 contains 15 residues. The CDR3 loop is CSVRGGGWEVETQYF. CDR3 DNA: TGCAGCGTGAGAGGCGGAGGGTGGGAGGTAGAGACCCAGTACTTC.

This clone was observed a single time. The chain links TRBV4-2 to TRBJ2-3; 8 bases align to TRBD1. CDR3 size: 16 residues. J gave up 0 bases and V 2 bases, and 4 bases lay outside the gene matches. CDR1 is LGHNA, CDR2 YNFKEQ, per germline. The CDR3 sequence: CASSQQQGDSTDTQYF. In nucleotides, the CDR3 is TGTGCCAGCAGCCAACAACAGGGGGACAGCACAGATACGCAGTATTTT.

The chain is built from TRBV20-1 and TRBJ2-3, with D possibly being TRBD2 (5 bases). CDR3 size: 13 residues. Trimming removed 3 bases at V and 1 base at J, with 8 bases between. Germline CDR1 DFQATT, CDR2 SNEGSKA (reference sequence). CDR3 sequence (DNA): TGCAGTGCTAGTTACGGGGGCACAGATACGCAGTATTTT. Amino acids: CSASYGGTDTQYF.

The CDR3 is CASSFHSGAVGELFF. CDR3 bases: TGTGCCAGCAGCTTTCATAGCGGGGCGGTCGGGGAGCTGTTTTTT. The V gene is TRBV5-6, the J gene TRBJ2-2; 8 bases map to TRBD2. Germline V gene sequence: CDR1 SGHDT, CDR2 YYEEEE. The CDR3 is made up of 15 amino acids. The V and J ends lost 2 bases and 7 bases, in that order; junction bases with no gene match: 7.

This clone was detected only once. The gene calls are TRBV27 and TRBJ2-2; 9 bases agree with TRBD2. This CDR3 comprises 15 residues. Germline CDR1 reads MNHEY; CDR2 reads SMNVEV (reference sequence). With V trimmed by 3 bases and J by 5 bases, 4 bases remained unmatched. CDR3 residues: CASSFLAGVTGELFF. The CDR3 DNA sequence: TGTGCCAGCAGTTTTTTAGCGGGGGTAACCGGGGAGCTGTTTTTT.

The chain recombines TRBV6-5 with TRBJ1-1, with 10 bases matching TRBD1. Per germline, CDR1 MNHEY and CDR2 SVGAGI. V was clipped by 0 bases and J by 7 bases; unmatched bases: 5. The CDR3 extends over 15 amino acids. In DNA form, the CDR3 reads TGTGCCAGCAGTTACTCAAGGACAGGGGGGGTTGAAGCTTTCTTT. Its translation: CASSYSRTGGVEAFF.

This clone was seen a single time. The V and J genes are TRBV5-6 and TRBJ1-5; no clear D gene. The CDR3 loop spans 14 amino acids. The V gene lost 1 base and the J gene lost 3 bases, with 8 bases spanning the gap. The germline V gene encodes CDR1 SGHDT and CDR2 YYEEEE. CDR3 DNA: TGTGCCAGCAGCTTGTCTTTTCCCAATCAGCCCCAGCATTTT. Protein: CASSLSFPNQPQHF.

This clone was detected only a few times. This CDR3 is CASSPPLAGDETQYF. The CDR3 DNA follows: TGTGCCAGCAGCCCACCCCTAGCGGGGGATGAGACCCAGTACTTC. The chain is built from TRBV7-2 and TRBJ2-5; 10 bases match TRBD2. J lost 5 bases, V lost 5 bases, and 8 bases had no gene match. CDR1 SGHTA and CDR2 FQGNSA come from the germline V gene. The CDR3 runs to 15 residues.

This rearrangement joins TRBV12-3 or TRBV12-4 to TRBJ1-4; no clear D. V dropped 6 bases and J dropped 5 bases, with 10 bases sitting between them. The CDR3 spans 13 residues. The DNA for the CDR3 is TGTGCCAGCAGAGCGCAGCTAAATGAAAAACTGTTTTTT. This sequence encodes CASRAQLNEKLFF.

This clone was recorded many times. The chain joins TRBV19 to TRBJ1-1, with 8 bases lining up with TRBD1. The junction had 6 bases not matched to a gene; V was cut back by 6 bases and J by 6 bases. From germline, CDR1 is LNHDA and CDR2 SQIVND (reference sequence). The CDR3 runs 13 residues. CDR3 amino acids: CASRRQGYPEAFF. The CDR3 nucleotides are TGTGCCAGTAGAAGACAGGGGTACCCTGAAGCTTTCTTT.

The J gene is TRBJ2-1, the V gene TRBV9; 8 bases fit TRBD2. Germline CDR1 SGDLS, CDR2 YYNGEE. This CDR3 is built from 16 residues. V shed 1 base and J 7 bases; nucleotides not matched to a gene: 10. Here the CDR3 reads CASSVTEGGGRNEQFF. Here the CDR3 DNA reads TGTGCCAGCAGCGTAACGGAGGGCGGGGGGCGGAATGAGCAGTTCTTC.

The rearrangement links TRBV5-1 to TRBJ2-5; D gene unclear. Trimming cost V 3 bases and J 2 bases, with 5 bases left between them. This CDR3 contains 12 residues. In germline, CDR1 is SGHRS, CDR2 YFSETQ. The CDR3 sequence: CASSSPQETQYF. DNA of the CDR3: TGCGCCAGCAGCTCCCCTCAAGAGACCCAGTACTTC.

This clone showed up just once. The chain links TRBV5-1 to TRBJ2-1, with 10 bases that match TRBD1. Germline loops: CDR1 SGHRS, CDR2 YFSETQ. After removal of 4 bases from V and 1 base from J, the junction contained 2 bases not matched to a gene. The CDR3 length is 15 residues. CDR3 in amino acids: CASSPGQGSYNEQFF. CDR3 nucleotide sequence: TGCGCCAGCAGCCCGGGACAGGGGTCCTACAATGAGCAGTTCTTC.

The chain couples TRBV6-2 or TRBV6-3 to TRBJ1-2, with 8 bases aligning to TRBD1. The germline V gene encodes CDR1 MNHEY and CDR2 SVGEGT. J gave up 12 bases and V 5 bases, and 8 bases lay outside the gene matches. The CDR3 is made up of 12 amino acids. The CDR3 DNA follows: TGTGCCAGCAGTGACCCGGACAGGGAGGACACCTTC. It encodes CASSDPDREDTF.